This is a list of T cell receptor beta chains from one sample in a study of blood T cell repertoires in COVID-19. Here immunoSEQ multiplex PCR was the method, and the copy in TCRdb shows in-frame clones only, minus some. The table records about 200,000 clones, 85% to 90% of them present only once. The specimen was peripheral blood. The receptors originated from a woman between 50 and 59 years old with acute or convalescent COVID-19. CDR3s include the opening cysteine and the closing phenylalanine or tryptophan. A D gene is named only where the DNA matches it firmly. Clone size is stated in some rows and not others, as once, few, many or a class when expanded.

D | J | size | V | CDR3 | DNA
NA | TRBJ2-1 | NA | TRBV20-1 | CSATSRDEQFF | TGCAGCGCGACTAGTCGGGATGAGCAGTTCTTC
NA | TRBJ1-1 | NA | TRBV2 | CASSENLGQTDTEAFF | TGTGCCAGCAGTGAGAACCTTGGACAGACCGACACTGAAGCTTTCTTT
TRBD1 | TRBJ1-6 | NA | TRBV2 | CASRAPDRGVNSPLHF | TGTGCCAGCAGGGCCCCCGACAGGGGGGTAAATTCACCCCTCCACTTT
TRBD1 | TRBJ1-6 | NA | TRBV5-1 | CASSLRTGKHNSPLHF | TGCGCCAGCAGCTTGCGGACAGGGAAACATAATTCACCCCTCCACTTT
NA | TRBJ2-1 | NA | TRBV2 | CASRPTANSYNEQFF | TGTGCCAGCCGGCCGACAGCAAACTCCTACAATGAGCAGTTCTTC
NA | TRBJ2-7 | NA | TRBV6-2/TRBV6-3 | CASSVQSYEQYF | TGTGCCAGCAGTGTGCAGTCCTACGAGCAGTACTTC
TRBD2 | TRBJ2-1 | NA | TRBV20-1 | CSPQRGNEQFF | TGCAGTCCCCAGCGGGGCAATGAGCAGTTCTTC
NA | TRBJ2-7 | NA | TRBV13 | CASSLVGRGEYEQYF | TGTGCCAGCAGCTTAGTGGGCAGGGGGGAATACGAGCAGTACTTC
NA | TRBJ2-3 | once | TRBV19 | CASRSGADTQYF | TGTGCCAGTAGGTCAGGGGCAGATACGCAGTATTTT
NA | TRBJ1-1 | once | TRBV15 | CATSPAAGRSVAFF | TGTGCCACCAGCCCCGCGGCCGGGAGGAGTGTAGCTTTCTTT
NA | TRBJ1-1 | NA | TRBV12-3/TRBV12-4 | CASSFGRNTEAFF | TGTGCCAGCAGTTTTGGCAGGAACACTGAAGCTTTCTTT
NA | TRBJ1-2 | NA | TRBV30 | CAWSPSAILYGYTF | TGTGCCTGGAGTCCCTCAGCGATTCTCTATGGCTACACCTTC
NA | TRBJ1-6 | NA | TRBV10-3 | CAIRDSYNSPLHF | TGTGCCATCAGGGACAGTTATAATTCACCCCTCCACTTT
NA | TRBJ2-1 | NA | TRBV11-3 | CASSGRRGPGNEQFF | TGTGCCAGCAGCGGAAGGAGGGGGCCGGGCAATGAGCAGTTCTTC
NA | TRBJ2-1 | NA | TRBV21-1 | CASSRGSGGAFYNEQFF | TGTGCCAGCAGCAGAGGTAGCGGGGGGGCCTTCTACAATGAGCAGTTCTTC
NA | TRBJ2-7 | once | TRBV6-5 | CASTSGQPGSYEQYF | TGTGCCAGCACTTCCGGACAACCCGGTTCCTACGAGCAGTACTTC
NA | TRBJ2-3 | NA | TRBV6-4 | CASSDRYTQYF | TGTGCCAGCAGTGACCGTTATACGCAGTATTTT
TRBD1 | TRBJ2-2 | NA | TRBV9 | CASSANRGPGSTGELFF | TGTGCCAGCAGCGCCAACAGGGGCCCGGGGTCCACCGGGGAGCTGTTTTTT
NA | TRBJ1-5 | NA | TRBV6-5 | CASSYSPDWPQHF | TGTGCCAGCAGTTACAGCCCGGACTGGCCCCAGCATTTT
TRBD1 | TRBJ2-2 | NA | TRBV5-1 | CASKPGQGTGELFF | TGCGCCAGCAAACCGGGACAGGGAACCGGGGAGCTGTTTTTT
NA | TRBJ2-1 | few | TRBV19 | CASSSVFEQFF | TGTGCCAGTAGTTCGGTCTTTGAGCAGTTCTTC
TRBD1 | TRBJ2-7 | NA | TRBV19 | CASAGTGGWYEQYF | TGTGCCAGTGCCGGGACAGGGGGCTGGTACGAGCAGTACTTC
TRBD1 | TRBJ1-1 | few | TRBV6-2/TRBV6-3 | CASSYHLDRAFF | TGTGCCAGCAGTTACCATTTGGACAGGGCTTTCTTT
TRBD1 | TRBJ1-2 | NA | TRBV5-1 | CASSFGTGPYGYTF | TGCGCCAGCAGCTTCGGGACAGGGCCCTATGGCTACACCTTC
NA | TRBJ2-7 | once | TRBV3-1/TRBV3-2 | CASSTGITRQYF | TGTGCCAGCAGTACAGGGATTACAAGGCAGTACTTC
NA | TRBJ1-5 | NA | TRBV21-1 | CASEVREGNQPQHF | TGTGCCAGCGAGGTCAGGGAGGGCAATCAGCCCCAGCATTTT
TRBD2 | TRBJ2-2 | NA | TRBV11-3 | CASRLTSGAGELFF | TGTGCCAGCAGATTGACTAGCGGGGCCGGGGAGCTGTTTTTT
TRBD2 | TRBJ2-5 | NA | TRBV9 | CARSVGGGRETQYF | TGTGCCCGCAGCGTCGGGGGGGGGCGTGAGACCCAGTACTTC
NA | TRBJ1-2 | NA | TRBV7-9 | CASSLTTNYGYTF | TGTGCCAGCAGCTTAACAACTAACTATGGCTACACCTTC
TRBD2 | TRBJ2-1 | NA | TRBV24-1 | CATSVGGWRGAEDEQFF | TGTGCCACCAGTGTAGGAGGATGGCGGGGGGCCGAGGATGAGCAGTTCTTC
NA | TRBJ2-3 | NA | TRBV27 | CASSLSHGSGTDTQYF | TGTGCCAGCAGTTTGTCCCACGGGTCCGGGACAGATACGCAGTATTTT
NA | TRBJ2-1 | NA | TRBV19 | CARKLGPAPYNEQFF | TGTGCCAGAAAACTAGGACCGGCGCCCTACAATGAGCAGTTCTTC
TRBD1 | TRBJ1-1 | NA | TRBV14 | CASRISGTGSGAFF | TGTGCCAGCAGAATATCCGGGACAGGGAGTGGAGCTTTCTTT
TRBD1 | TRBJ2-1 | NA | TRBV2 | CASSVDRGSYNEQFF | TGTGCCAGCAGTGTCGACAGGGGATCCTACAATGAGCAGTTCTTC
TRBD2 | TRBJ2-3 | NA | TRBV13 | CASSLVSGASTDTQYF | TGTGCCAGCAGCTTAGTAAGCGGGGCTAGCACAGATACGCAGTATTTT
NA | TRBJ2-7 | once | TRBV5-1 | CASSLAAAIGEQYF | TGCGCCAGCAGCTTGGCCGCGGCAATCGGCGAGCAGTACTTC
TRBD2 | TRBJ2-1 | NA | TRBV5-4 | CASSSGTSGGWQFF | TGTGCCAGCAGCTCGGGGACTAGCGGGGGATGGCAGTTCTTC